The T cell receptor (beta chain) under discussion was sequenced for a study of graft-versus-host responses after intestinal transplantation. As concerns this clone: Its antigen is undetermined.

This CDR3 spans 13 amino acids. With 3 bases removed from V and 3 bases from J, the gap between germline ends came to 8 bases. Germline CDR1 PRHDT, CDR2 FYEKMQ (reference sequence). Generated by immunoSEQ multiplex PCR, the TCRdb table keeps only in-frame clones and is missing some. The sample consists of tens of thousands of clones, 70% to 90% of them appearing once. The source material was unstimulated CD8+ T cells sorted from spleen or lymph node cells, sampled before intestinal transplant. This rearrangement joins TRBV13 to TRBJ1-2; TRBD1 is a possible D gene (5 bases). This TCR was sampled from a human donor who received an intestinal transplant. The CDR3 spells CASSFKGYYGYTF. For the CDR3, the DNA is TGTGCCAGCAGCTTCAAGGGGTACTATGGCTACACCTTC. The full variable domain, in which reference TRBV13 and TRBJ1-2 provide the parts outside the CDR3, is AAGVIQSPRHLIKEKRETATLKCYPIPRHDTVYWYQQGPGQDPQFLISFYEKMQSDKGSIPDRFSAQQFSDYHSELNMSSLELGDSALYFCASSFKGYYGYTFGSGTRLTVV.